This is a list of T cell receptor beta chains from one sample in a study of T cells expressing NK-cell markers. TCRdb reprocessed the 5' RACE reads, keeping one entry per CDR3 protein, no DNA. This listing includes about 550,000 distinct CDR3 sequences. Sequenced: blood T cells: a sorted CD56 or NKG2C T cell subset, CD4+ or CD8+ T cells, or bulk PBMC T cells (not recorded which). All receptors derive from a man between 18 and 29 years old in good health. Each CDR3 is given with its conserved first and last residue. Each record gives: CDR3 length, J gene, V gene, CDR3 protein.

CDR3 length: 15
J gene: TRBJ2-3
V gene: TRBV28
CDR3 protein: CASSRLAVSTDTQYF

CDR3 length: 14
J gene: TRBJ1-5
V gene: TRBV20-1
CDR3 protein: CSARTHQKNQPQHF

CDR3 length: 13
J gene: TRBJ1-1
V gene: TRBV7-9
CDR3 protein: CASSLDAPFEAFF

CDR3 length: 12
J gene: TRBJ1-2
V gene: TRBV6-1
CDR3 protein: CASSEVTGGYTF

CDR3 length: 15
J gene: TRBJ2-7
V gene: TRBV7-2
CDR3 protein: CASSGVAVRAYEQYF

CDR3 length: 14
J gene: TRBJ1-2
V gene: TRBV27
CDR3 protein: CASSLHLGNYGYTF

CDR3 length: 12
J gene: TRBJ2-3
V gene: TRBV5-6
CDR3 protein: CASSLRPDRQYF

CDR3 length: 15
J gene: TRBJ2-3
V gene: TRBV5-6
CDR3 protein: CASSPPTGQTDTQYF

CDR3 length: 13
J gene: TRBJ2-3
V gene: TRBV30
CDR3 protein: CACNRRERHTQYF

CDR3 length: 15
J gene: TRBJ1-2
V gene: TRBV5-5
CDR3 protein: CASSSPSSLNYGYTF

CDR3 length: 14
J gene: TRBJ2-6
V gene: TRBV13
CDR3 protein: CASSERVVANVLTF

CDR3 length: 15
J gene: TRBJ1-5
V gene: TRBV6-5
CDR3 protein: CASSYVQTGAQPQHF